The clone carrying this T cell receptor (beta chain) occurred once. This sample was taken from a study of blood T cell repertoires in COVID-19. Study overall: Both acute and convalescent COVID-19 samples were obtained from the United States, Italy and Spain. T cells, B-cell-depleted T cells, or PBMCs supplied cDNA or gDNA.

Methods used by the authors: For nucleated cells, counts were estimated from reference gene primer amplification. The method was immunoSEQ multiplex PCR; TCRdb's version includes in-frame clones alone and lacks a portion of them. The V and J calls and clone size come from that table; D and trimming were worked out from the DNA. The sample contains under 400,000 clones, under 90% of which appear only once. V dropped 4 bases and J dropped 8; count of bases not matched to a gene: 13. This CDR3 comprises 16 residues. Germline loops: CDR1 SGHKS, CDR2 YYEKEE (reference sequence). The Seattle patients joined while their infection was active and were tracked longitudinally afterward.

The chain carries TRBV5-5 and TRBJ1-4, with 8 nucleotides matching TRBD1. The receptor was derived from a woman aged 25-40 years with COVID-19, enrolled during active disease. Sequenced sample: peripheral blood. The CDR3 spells CASSRSGQGAREKLFF. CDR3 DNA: TGTGCCAGCAGCCGATCAGGACAGGGAGCAAGGGAAAAACTGTTTTTT.